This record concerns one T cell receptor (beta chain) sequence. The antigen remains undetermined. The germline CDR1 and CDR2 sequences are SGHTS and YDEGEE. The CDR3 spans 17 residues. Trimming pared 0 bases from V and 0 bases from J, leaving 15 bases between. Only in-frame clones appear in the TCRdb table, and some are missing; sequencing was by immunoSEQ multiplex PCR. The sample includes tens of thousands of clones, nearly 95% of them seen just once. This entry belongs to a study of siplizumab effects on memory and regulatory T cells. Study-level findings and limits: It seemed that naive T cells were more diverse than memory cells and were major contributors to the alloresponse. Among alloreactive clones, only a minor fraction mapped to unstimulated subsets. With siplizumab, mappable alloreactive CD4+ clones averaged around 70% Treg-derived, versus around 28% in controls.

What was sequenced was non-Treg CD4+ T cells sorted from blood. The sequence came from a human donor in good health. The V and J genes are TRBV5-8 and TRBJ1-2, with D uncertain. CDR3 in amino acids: CASSLVNSLLANYGYTF. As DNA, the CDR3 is TGTGCCAGCAGCTTGGTGAACAGCCTTTTAGCTAACTATGGCTACACCTTC.